This T cell receptor beta chain derives from a study of CD8 T cells in ankylosing spondylitis. The CDR3 has 14 residues. V lost 3 bases, J lost 3 bases, and 11 bases lay in between. CDR1 and CDR2 (germline): MNHEY, SMNVEV (reference sequence). This clonotype was observed many times. The antigen is undetermined. In making TCR beta libraries, quantitative 5'-RACE with molecular barcodes was used. TCRdb re-analysed the 5' RACE reads in MiXCR, keeping a single row per CDR3 protein. The profile shows 250,000 to 350,000 distinct CDR3 sequences, around 20% of them singletons. Regarding the study as a whole: Certain motif variants had earlier appeared in reactive arthritis synovial fluid and blood. A TCR beta motif of fewer than ten highly homologous variants seemed to mark ankylosing spondylitis blood. Clones linked to disease were reported to show significant enrichment in matched ankylosing spondylitis synovial fluid.

The receptor was isolated from a female donor with ankylosing spondylitis or in good health (not recorded which). This chain joins TRBV27 and TRBJ2-5, with TRBD2 as a possible D gene (5 bases). The specimen sequenced was blood, either unsorted or a sorted T cell fraction (not recorded which). The CDR3 sequence is CASSFSGSKETQYF. In nucleotides, the CDR3 is TGTGCCAGCAGTTTTAGTGGGAGTAAAGAGACCCAGTACTTC.